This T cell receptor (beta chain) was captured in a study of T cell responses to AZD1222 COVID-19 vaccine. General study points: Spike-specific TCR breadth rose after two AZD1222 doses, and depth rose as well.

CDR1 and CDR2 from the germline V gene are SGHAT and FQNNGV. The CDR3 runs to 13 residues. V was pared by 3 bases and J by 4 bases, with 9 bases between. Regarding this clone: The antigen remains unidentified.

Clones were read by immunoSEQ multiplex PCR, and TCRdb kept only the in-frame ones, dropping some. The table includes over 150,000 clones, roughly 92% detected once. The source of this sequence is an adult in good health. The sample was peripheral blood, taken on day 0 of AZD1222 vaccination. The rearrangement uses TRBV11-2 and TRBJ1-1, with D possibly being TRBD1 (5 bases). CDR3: CASSFDRGTEAFF. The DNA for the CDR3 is TGTGCCAGCAGCTTCGACAGAGGCACTGAAGCTTTCTTT.